Listed below are T cell receptor beta chains from one sample, sequenced in a study of blood T cell repertoires in COVID-19. Sequencing used immunoSEQ multiplex PCR; TCRdb keeps in-frame clones, though not all of them. The sample gives about 200,000 clones, approximately 92% of which show up once; approximately 0.5% is in the top ten. The sample taken for sequencing was peripheral blood. These receptors were taken from a man aged 50-59 years with acute or convalescent COVID-19. The CDR3 runs from the conserved cysteine through the conserved F or W. A D gene is named only where the DNA matches it firmly. Only part of the rows carry a size: once, few, many, or a class if the clone is expanded.

D: TRBD1; V: TRBV28; size: .; J: TRBJ2-5; DNA: TGTGCCAGCAGTGGACTCGAACCAGGGACAGGGGTAGGGGAGACCCAGTACTTC; CDR3: CASSGLEPGTGVGETQYF
D: TRBD2; V: TRBV11-1; size: .; J: TRBJ2-1; DNA: TGTGCCAGCAGCTTAGGCGGGAGCGGCTTTGAGCAGTTCTTC; CDR3: CASSLGGSGFEQFF
D: .; V: TRBV18; size: .; J: TRBJ1-5; DNA: TGTGCCAGCTCACCCGGACTAAATCAGCCCCAGCATTTT; CDR3: CASSPGLNQPQHF
D: .; V: TRBV11-2; size: .; J: TRBJ2-1; DNA: TGTGCCAGCAGCTTAGTGGCAGGGGTTAGCAATGAGCAGTTCTTC; CDR3: CASSLVAGVSNEQFF
D: .; V: TRBV2; size: once; J: TRBJ2-7; DNA: TGTGCCAGCACCAAGAGGGCCTACGAGCAGTACTTC; CDR3: CASTKRAYEQYF
D: .; V: TRBV6-2/TRBV6-3; size: .; J: TRBJ1-3; DNA: TGTGCCAGCAGTAAACAGGTCTCTGGAAACACCATATATTTT; CDR3: CASSKQVSGNTIYF
D: .; V: TRBV19; size: .; J: TRBJ2-3; DNA: TGTGCCAGTAGTAACCCAGGGGAATCAACCACAGATACGCAGTATTTT; CDR3: CASSNPGESTTDTQYF
D: TRBD2; V: TRBV28; size: .; J: TRBJ2-3; DNA: TGTGCCAGCAGTTTACCAGACCCACTAGCGGTCACGGGGGATACGCAGTATTTT; CDR3: CASSLPDPLAVTGDTQYF
D: .; V: TRBV25-1; size: .; J: TRBJ1-1; DNA: TGTGCCAGCAGTCCCACAGGGTTAGGAAGCACTGAAGCTTTCTTT; CDR3: CASSPTGLGSTEAFF
D: .; V: TRBV28; size: .; J: TRBJ2-7; DNA: TGTGCCAGCAGTTTTATCGTGGGGGGGCAGTACTTC; CDR3: CASSFIVGGQYF
D: TRBD1; V: TRBV10-1; size: .; J: TRBJ2-2; DNA: TGCGCCAGCAGCCCGACAGGGACCGGGGAGCTGTTTTTT; CDR3: CASSPTGTGELFF
D: TRBD2; V: TRBV4-3; size: .; J: TRBJ2-1; DNA: TGCGCCAGCAGCCGATTTAGCGGGGGCAACTACAATGAGCAGTTCTTC; CDR3: CASSRFSGGNYNEQFF
D: .; V: TRBV5-1; size: .; J: TRBJ2-5; DNA: TGCGCCAGCAGCCGGGGGACGCAGGGTGAGACCCAGTACTTC; CDR3: CASSRGTQGETQYF
D: TRBD1; V: TRBV28; size: .; J: TRBJ1-2; DNA: TGTGCCAGCAGTTGGGGACAGAACTATGGCTACACCTTC; CDR3: CASSWGQNYGYTF
D: TRBD1; V: TRBV7-8; size: .; J: TRBJ2-7; DNA: TGTGCCAGCAGCTTACCAGGGGGAGACGAGCAGTACTTC; CDR3: CASSLPGGDEQYF
D: TRBD2; V: TRBV11-2; size: .; J: TRBJ2-7; DNA: TGTGCCAGTGCCCCCCTCACTAGCGGGAGTTGGTACGAGCAGTACTTC; CDR3: CASAPLTSGSWYEQYF
D: .; V: TRBV6-2/TRBV6-3; size: .; J: TRBJ1-1; DNA: TGTGCCAGCAGTTACGCACCCGGGACTCTAAACACTGAAGCTTTCTTT; CDR3: CASSYAPGTLNTEAFF
D: .; V: TRBV5-4; size: .; J: TRBJ2-3; DNA: TGTGCCAGCAGCTTGGTGGGGACACGAAAAGGAGATACGCAGTATTTT; CDR3: CASSLVGTRKGDTQYF
D: .; V: TRBV7-8; size: few; J: TRBJ1-5; DNA: TGTGCCAGCAGCCCAGGAGGCAGAAATCAGCCCCAGCATTTT; CDR3: CASSPGGRNQPQHF
D: TRBD2; V: TRBV11-3; size: .; J: TRBJ2-1; DNA: TGTGCCAGCAGCTCTAGCGGGAGTCGCTCCTACAATGAGCAGTTCTTC; CDR3: CASSSSGSRSYNEQFF
D: .; V: TRBV5-1; size: .; J: TRBJ2-2; DNA: TGCGCCAGTAACTCCGATGGCGAGGCGAACACCGGGGAGCTGTTTTTT; CDR3: CASNSDGEANTGELFF
D: TRBD1; V: TRBV4-2; size: .; J: TRBJ1-6; DNA: TGTGCCAGCAGCCAAGTTGAAAGGACAGGGGAGACACCCCTCCACTTT; CDR3: CASSQVERTGETPLHF
D: TRBD2; V: TRBV3-1/TRBV3-2; size: once; J: TRBJ2-7; DNA: TGTGCCAGCAGCCAAGCCTCTACTAGCGACTACGAGCAGTACTTC; CDR3: CASSQASTSDYEQYF
D: .; V: TRBV19; size: .; J: TRBJ2-3; DNA: TGTGCCAGTAGCGGACAGAGCACAGATACGCAGTATTTT; CDR3: CASSGQSTDTQYF
D: .; V: TRBV4-2; size: .; J: TRBJ2-5; DNA: TGTGCCAGCAGCCAAGATACAGACAGCCATAGCGAGACCCAGTACTTC; CDR3: CASSQDTDSHSETQYF
D: .; V: TRBV18; size: once; J: TRBJ2-5; DNA: TGTGCCAGCTCACCGCAGGGAAAGCAAGAGACCCAGTACTTC; CDR3: CASSPQGKQETQYF
D: TRBD1; V: TRBV7-9; size: .; J: TRBJ1-3; DNA: TGTGCCAGCAGCCCGGAGACAGGGGGGAACACCATACACACCATATATTTT; CDR3: CASSPETGGNTIHTIYF
D: .; V: TRBV29-1; size: once; J: TRBJ1-1; DNA: TGCAGCGTTTCGTCTGGTGGACATTCTGAAGCTTTCTTT; CDR3: CSVSSGGHSEAFF
D: TRBD1; V: TRBV28; size: once; J: TRBJ1-6; DNA: TGTGCCAGCAGTTTAACGGGACAGGGGTTAAGGGCCCTCCACTTT; CDR3: CASSLTGQGLRALHF
D: TRBD2; V: TRBV3-1/TRBV3-2; size: .; J: TRBJ2-5; DNA: TGTGCCAGCAGCCGGCTAGCGGGGCTCCAAGAGACCCAGTACTTC; CDR3: CASSRLAGLQETQYF
D: .; V: TRBV28; size: .; J: TRBJ2-7; DNA: TGTGCCAGCAGCCGAAGACAGGTCTCCTACGAGCAGTACTTC; CDR3: CASSRRQVSYEQYF
D: TRBD1; V: TRBV10-3; size: .; J: TRBJ2-5; DNA: TGTGCCATCAGTGAGAACAGGGGGGAAGAGACCCAGTACTTC; CDR3: CAISENRGEETQYF
D: .; V: TRBV30; size: once; J: TRBJ2-4; DNA: TGTGCCTGGAGTGTTTGGCTAGACCTCAGAACCAAAAACATTCAGTACTTC; CDR3: CAWSVWLDLRTKNIQYF
D: .; V: TRBV3-1/TRBV3-2; size: .; J: TRBJ1-1; DNA: TGTGCCAGCAGACCAAGGGGGGGACCCACTGAAGCTTTCTTT; CDR3: CASRPRGGPTEAFF
D: .; V: TRBV20-1; size: .; J: TRBJ1-4; DNA: TGCAGTGCTAGTCGGCCTAGTGAAAAACTGTTTTTT; CDR3: CSASRPSEKLFF
D: .; V: TRBV18; size: .; J: TRBJ2-5; DNA: TGTGCCAGCTCACCACTAGCTCGAGAGACCCAGTACTTC; CDR3: CASSPLARETQYF
D: TRBD1; V: TRBV5-5; size: .; J: TRBJ1-6; DNA: TGTGCCAGCAGCCCGTCCCGGGACAGCCTGTTCCTCCACTTT; CDR3: CASSPSRDSLFLHF
D: TRBD1; V: TRBV7-2; size: .; J: TRBJ1-6; DNA: TGTGCCAGCAGCAAAAGCGGACAGGGGGTTAATAATTCACCCCTCCACTTT; CDR3: CASSKSGQGVNNSPLHF
D: TRBD1; V: TRBV29-1; size: .; J: TRBJ2-2; DNA: TGCAGCGTTTGGGACAGCGCGAACACCGGGGAGCTGTTTTTT; CDR3: CSVWDSANTGELFF
D: .; V: TRBV7-2; size: .; J: TRBJ1-4; DNA: TGTGCCAGCAGCTTAACCCCCCATGGGGTTGGAGGTCTCGGTGAAAAACTGTTTTTT; CDR3: CASSLTPHGVGGLGEKLFF
D: .; V: TRBV5-6; size: .; J: TRBJ2-2; DNA: TGTGCCAGCAGCTTGGCCAACTGGGCCCCAAACACCGGGGAGCTGTTTTTT; CDR3: CASSLANWAPNTGELFF
D: .; V: TRBV7-6; size: .; J: TRBJ1-4; DNA: TGTGCCAGCAGCCGCGATGAAAAACTGTTTTTT; CDR3: CASSRDEKLFF
D: TRBD1; V: TRBV6-5; size: .; J: TRBJ2-3; DNA: TGTGCCAGCGGGACAGCTCTGGGCGCAGATACGCAGTATTTT; CDR3: CASGTALGADTQYF
D: .; V: TRBV27; size: .; J: TRBJ2-7; DNA: TGTGCCAGCAGTTTACGACTAGCCTACGAGCAGTACTTC; CDR3: CASSLRLAYEQYF
D: .; V: TRBV6-5; size: .; J: TRBJ2-1; DNA: TGTGCCAGCAGCGAGGGCGGAATTATAAATGAGCAGTTCTTC; CDR3: CASSEGGIINEQFF
D: .; V: TRBV19; size: .; J: TRBJ1-6; DNA: TGTGCCAGTAGTATGGCCAGGTCTAATTCACCCCTCCACTTT; CDR3: CASSMARSNSPLHF
D: TRBD1; V: TRBV3-1/TRBV3-2; size: .; J: TRBJ1-3; DNA: TGTGCCAGCAGCCAGGGACAGGGTGGCGGCACCATATATTTT; CDR3: CASSQGQGGGTIYF
D: .; V: TRBV3-1/TRBV3-2; size: .; J: TRBJ2-5; DNA: TGTGCCAGCAGCCAGAGGGGACAACAAGAGACCCAGTACTTC; CDR3: CASSQRGQQETQYF
D: TRBD1; V: TRBV9; size: .; J: TRBJ2-5; DNA: TGTGCCAGCAGCGTCGGACAGGGCCAAGAGACCCAGTACTTC; CDR3: CASSVGQGQETQYF
D: .; V: TRBV24-1; size: .; J: TRBJ1-2; DNA: TGTGCCACAGACTCCCGGGAAGGCAATGGCTACACCTTC; CDR3: CATDSREGNGYTF
D: .; V: TRBV30; size: .; J: TRBJ1-3; DNA: TGTGCCTGGACAGTCTCTGGAAACACCATATATTTT; CDR3: CAWTVSGNTIYF
D: .; V: TRBV7-9; size: .; J: TRBJ2-1; DNA: TGTGCCAGCAGCGTAGTAAGCCCCTACAATGAGCAGTTCTTC; CDR3: CASSVVSPYNEQFF
D: TRBD1; V: TRBV23-1; size: .; J: TRBJ1-6; DNA: TGCGCCAGTTCCTCCCGGGACAGGGGGCCCAAACACTATAATTCACCCCTCCACTTT; CDR3: CASSSRDRGPKHYNSPLHF
D: .; V: TRBV19; size: .; J: TRBJ1-5; DNA: TGTGCCAGTAGTATCTTTGCCAGAAATCAGCCCCAGCATTTT; CDR3: CASSIFARNQPQHF
D: .; V: TRBV4-1; size: .; J: TRBJ2-7; DNA: TGCGCCAGCAGCCAAGACTTCGGCGAGCAGTACTTC; CDR3: CASSQDFGEQYF
D: .; V: TRBV18; size: .; J: TRBJ1-1; DNA: TGTGCCAGCTCACCCTCGGGAATGAACACTGAAGCTTTCTTT; CDR3: CASSPSGMNTEAFF
D: TRBD2; V: TRBV2; size: .; J: TRBJ2-3; DNA: TGTGCCAGCAGTGCCCTCCGACTAGCGGAAAGCACAGATACGCAGTATTTT; CDR3: CASSALRLAESTDTQYF